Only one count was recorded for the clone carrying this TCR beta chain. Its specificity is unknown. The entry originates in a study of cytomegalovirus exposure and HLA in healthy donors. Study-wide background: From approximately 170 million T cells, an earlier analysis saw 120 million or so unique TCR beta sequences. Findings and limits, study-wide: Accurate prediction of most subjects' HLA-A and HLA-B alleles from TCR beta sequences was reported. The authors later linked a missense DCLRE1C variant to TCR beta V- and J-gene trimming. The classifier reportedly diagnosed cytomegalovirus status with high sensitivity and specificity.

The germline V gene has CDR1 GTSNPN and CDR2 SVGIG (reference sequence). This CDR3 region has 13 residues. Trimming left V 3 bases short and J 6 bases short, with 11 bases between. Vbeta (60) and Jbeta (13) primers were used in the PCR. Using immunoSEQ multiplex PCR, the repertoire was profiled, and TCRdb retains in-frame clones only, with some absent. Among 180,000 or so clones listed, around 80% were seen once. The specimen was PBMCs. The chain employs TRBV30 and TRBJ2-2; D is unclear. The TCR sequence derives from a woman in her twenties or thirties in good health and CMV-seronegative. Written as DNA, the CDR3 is TGTGCCTGGAGGATCAATACAGCCGGGGAGCTGTTTTTT. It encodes CAWRINTAGELFF.